This entry lists 24 T cell receptor beta chains sequenced from one sample in a study of T cells in Graves' hyperthyroidism and ophthalmopathy. Amplification of TCR beta CDR3 regions was performed using RNA transcripts as template. Researchers ran a first-round RT-PCR on the TCR CDR3 using the HTBI primer set. From the multiplex PCR reads, TCRdb called clonotypes with MiXCR, one entry per CDR3 protein. Here the sample spans around 620,000 distinct CDR3 sequences, under 20% being singletons. The material sequenced was blood. The origin of the receptors is a woman in her thirties with Graves' hyperthyroidism.

This clonotype appeared many times. CDR3 protein: CASTSPWGLAGEGNEQFF. DNA for the CDR3: TGTGCCAGCACCTCCCCCTGGGGACTAGCGGGAGAAGGGAATGAGCAGTTCTTC. V usage is TRBV2 and J usage is TRBJ2-1, with 14 bases matching TRBD2. The V segment lost 7 bases and the J segment 7 bases; nucleotides outside the gene matches: 15. CDR1 is SNHLY and CDR2 is FYNNEI in the germline V gene. CDR3 length equals 18 residues.

This clonotype was seen repeatedly, ten times or more. The rearrangement joins TRBV11-1 to TRBJ2-7; TRBD2 matches at 7 bases. V shed 3 bases, J shed 1 base, and the junction held 6 bases outside the gene matches. CDR1 SGHAT and CDR2 FQDESV come from the germline V gene (reference sequence). The CDR3 runs to 15 residues. The CDR3 sequence is CASSFKPSGSYEQYF. The CDR3 DNA sequence: TGTGCCAGCAGCTTTAAGCCTAGCGGTTCCTACGAGCAGTACTTC.

The chain has TRBV28 and TRBJ2-1, with 11 bases matching TRBD1. V was clipped by 6 bases and J by 13 bases; unmatched bases: 14. CDR3 length equals 15 residues. Germline V gene sequence: CDR1 MDHEN, CDR2 SYDVKM. The CDR3 here is CASRTSGTGGRAQFF. CDR3 sequence (DNA): TGTGCCAGCAGAACCTCCGGGACAGGGGGTAGAGCACAGTTCTTC.

This clonotype occurred a few times. This chain links TRBV7-8 with TRBJ2-1; D uncertain. The CDR3 has 13 amino acids. Trimming cost V 1 base and J 6 bases, with 7 bases left between them. The germline gives CDR1 SGHVS, CDR2 FQNEAQ. The CDR3 is CASSLVDGNEQFF. The CDR3 region has the DNA TGTGCCAGCAGCTTAGTAGACGGCAATGAGCAGTTCTTC. Full variable domain (outside the CDR3, taken from reference TRBV7-8 and TRBJ2-1): GAGVSQSPRYKVAKRGQDVALRCDPISGHVSLFWYQQALGQGPEFLTYFQNEAQLDKSGLPSDRFFAERPEGSVSTLKIQRTQQEDSAVYLCASSLVDGNEQFFGPGTRLTVL.

This clonotype was observed a handful of times. The rearrangement uses TRBV11-1 and TRBJ2-5; D remains unclear. In germline, CDR1 is SGHAT, CDR2 FQDESV (reference sequence). V was cut by 5 bases and J by 2 bases, with 18 bases left in between. The CDR3 is 16 residues long. CDR3 nucleotides: TGTGCCAGCAGCGCAGAAAGGGCCCGGCGGCAAGAGACCCAGTACTTC. This sequence encodes CASSAERARRQETQYF.

In this sample, this clonotype turned up many times. The chain couples TRBV30 to TRBJ2-5; tentative D call: TRBD2 (6 bases). The CDR3 has 14 residues. The V and J ends lost 0 bases and 5 bases respectively, with 13 bases between them. Germline V gene lookup returns CDR1 GTSNPN and CDR2 SVGIG (reference sequence). CDR3 coding DNA: TGTGCCTGGAGTGTAGGAGGGAGTCTGGAGACCCAGTACTTC. It yields the protein CAWSVGGSLETQYF.

This clonotype was detected a few times. The chain couples TRBV19 to TRBJ1-1; 12 bases are shared with TRBD1. The length of the CDR3 is 13 residues. Trimming at V came to 11 bases and at J to 6 bases, leaving 7 bases not matched to a gene. Germline CDR1 is LNHDA and CDR2 is SQIVND (reference sequence). CDR3 coding DNA: TGTGCCTCCGAGGGACAGGGGGCCTCTGAAGCTTTCTTT. As protein: CASEGQGASEAFF. Looking up the rest from reference TRBV19 and TRBJ1-1 gives the full variable domain: DGGITQSPKYLFRKEGQNVTLSCEQNLNHDAMYWYRQDPGQGLRLIYYSQIVNDFQKGDIAEGYSVSREKKESFPLTVTSAQKNPTAFYLCASEGQGASEAFFGQGTRLTVV.

In its sample, this clonotype was seen a few times. This chain links TRBV29-1 with TRBJ2-2, with TRBD2 matching 9 bases. V lost 4 bases, J lost 2 bases, and 5 bases stayed unmatched. CDR1 and CDR2 (germline): SQVTM, ANQGSEA. This CDR3 comprises 15 residues. Here the CDR3 DNA reads TGCAGCGTTGTGCCTAGCGGGAAAAACACCGGGGAGCTGTTTTTT. It encodes CSVVPSGKNTGELFF.

This clonotype was seen repeatedly, ten times or more. The chain employs TRBV10-3 and TRBJ2-7; 8 bases agree with TRBD1. Germline CDR1 reads ENHRY; CDR2 reads SYGVKD. Unmatched junction bases numbered 12, after V lost 7 bases and J lost 4 bases. This CDR3 is 15 amino acids long. The CDR3 nucleotides read TGTGCCATCAAGGACGGCAACAGGGGGATTTACGAGCAGTACTTC. Its translation: CAIKDGNRGIYEQYF.

This clonotype was picked up many times. V usage is TRBV7-2 and J usage is TRBJ2-5, with 9 bases lining up with TRBD2. Trimming took 2 bases from V and 5 from J; bases not matched to a gene: 6. The CDR3 is 15 residues long. Germline lookup yields CDR1 SGHTA and CDR2 FQGNSA. Here the CDR3 reads CASSLLGLALETQYF. The CDR3 DNA reads TGTGCCAGCAGCTTACTGGGACTAGCTTTGGAGACCCAGTACTTC.

Ten or more counts support this clonotype. The chain is built from TRBV7-8 and TRBJ2-7; no definite D call. Germline V gene data show CDR1 as SGHVS and CDR2 as FQNEAQ. V lost 1 base, J lost 6 bases, and 10 bases lay in between. The CDR3 spans 13 residues. The CDR3 is CASSLDKSAEQYF. CDR3 coding DNA: TGTGCCAGCAGCTTAGATAAGAGTGCCGAGCAGTACTTC.

This chain links TRBV20-1 with TRBJ1-5; 8 nucleotides align to TRBD1. Trimming cost V 0 bases and J 4 bases; bases outside gene matches: 5. From germline, CDR1 is DFQATT and CDR2 SNEGSKA (reference sequence). The CDR3 totals 15 residues. CDR3 protein: CSARDYRQGNQPQHF. The CDR3 DNA reads TGCAGTGCTAGAGATTACAGACAGGGGAATCAGCCCCAGCATTTT.

This clonotype showed up many times. The genes are TRBV4-1 and TRBJ1-4; no clear D gene. The CDR3 is 13 amino acids. Germline-derived CDR1 and CDR2 are MGHRA and YSYEKL. Between the trimmed V and J ends, which lost 0 bases and 5 bases, there was a span of 4 bases. The CDR3 DNA sequence: TGCGCCAGCAGCCAAGATCCGAATGAAAAACTGTTTTTT. It yields the protein CASSQDPNEKLFF.

This clonotype has a handful of counts. The rearrangement links TRBV5-6 to TRBJ2-3; no firm D call. This CDR3 spans 15 amino acids. Trimming cost V 4 bases and J 6 bases, with 18 bases left between them. Germline lookup yields CDR1 SGHDT and CDR2 YYEEEE. This chain's CDR3 is CASSTPGVHVDTQYF. DNA of the CDR3: TGTGCCAGCAGCACCCCAGGAGTCCACGTTGATACGCAGTATTTT.

The CDR3 loop is CASSYGGGDEQYF. CDR3 DNA sequence: TGTGCCAGCAGTTATGGAGGGGGCGACGAGCAGTACTTC. The chain is built from TRBV6-2 or TRBV6-3 and TRBJ2-7, with D possibly matching TRBD1 (7 bases). V was trimmed by 3 bases and J by 5 bases, leaving 11 bases between them. The CDR3 totals 13 residues. In germline, CDR1 is MNHEY, CDR2 SVGEGT.

This clonotype appeared many times. J is TRBJ2-5 and V is TRBV6-1, with D perhaps TRBD1 (5 bases). The CDR3 is made up of 17 amino acids. Germline lookup yields CDR1 MNHNS and CDR2 SASEGT. The V and J ends lost 2 bases and 2 bases respectively, with 18 bases between them. CDR3 DNA: TGTGCCAGCAGTGAATTGGGGCAGACCGACGGTCAAGAGACCCAGTACTTC. It specifies CASSELGQTDGQETQYF.

The J gene is TRBJ2-5, the V gene TRBV28, with 10 bases lining up with TRBD1. The V gene's germline CDR1 is MDHEN and CDR2 SYDVKM. This CDR3 contains 16 residues. V dropped 6 bases and J dropped 5; count of bases not matched to a gene: 12. The CDR3 spells CASRGTGAQTGETQYF. The DNA of the CDR3 is TGTGCCAGCAGAGGGACAGGGGCCCAAACCGGGGAGACCCAGTACTTC.

The chain combines TRBV9 with TRBJ2-7; D assignment may be TRBD1 or TRBD2 (5 bases each). The ends were cut back, 3 bases at V and 2 bases at J, with 15 bases in the middle. The CDR3 has 15 residues. Germline CDR1 SGDLS, CDR2 YYNGEE. CDR3 region: CASSARPGRTYEQYF. The CDR3 DNA follows: TGTGCCAGCAGCGCCAGACCGGGACGGACCTACGAGCAGTACTTC.

The chain combines TRBV9 with TRBJ2-7; weak D call: TRBD2 (6 bases). With 4 bases removed from V and 3 bases from J, the gap between germline ends came to 20 bases. Germline assignment: CDR1 SGDLS and CDR2 YYNGEE. CDR3 length: 16 amino acids. CDR3 loop: CASSTAGSGLLYEQYF. Written as DNA, the CDR3 is TGTGCCAGCAGCACCGCCGGGAGCGGCCTCCTCTACGAGCAGTACTTC.

This clonotype was observed many times. The gene calls are TRBV15 and TRBJ1-3; a weak D match, TRBD1 (6 bases). In germline, CDR1 is LNHNV, CDR2 YYDKDF (reference sequence). V shed 6 bases and J shed 2 bases, with 11 bases lying between them. The CDR3 runs to 14 residues. CDR3 loop: CATRGGTPGNTIYF. The CDR3 region has the DNA TGTGCCACCAGAGGGGGGACGCCTGGAAACACCATATATTTT.

This clonotype showed up just a few times. The chain has TRBV19 and TRBJ2-3; a possible D gene is TRBD2 (6 bases). V shed 5 bases and J shed 8 bases, with 14 bases lying between them. There are 13 residues in the CDR3. The germline V gene has CDR1 LNHDA and CDR2 SQIVND (reference sequence). CDR3 residues: CASSLTLGGTQYF. In DNA form, the CDR3 reads TGTGCCAGTAGTCTGACCCTGGGGGGTACGCAGTATTTT. The full variable domain, its missing parts supplied by reference TRBV19 and TRBJ2-3, is DGGITQSPKYLFRKEGQNVTLSCEQNLNHDAMYWYRQDPGQGLRLIYYSQIVNDFQKGDIAEGYSVSREKKESFPLTVTSAQKNPTAFYLCASSLTLGGTQYFGPGTRLTVL.

This clonotype appeared many times. The chain combines TRBV2 with TRBJ2-7, with 10 bases aligning to TRBD2. V shed 2 bases, J shed 5 bases, and the junction held 6 bases outside the gene matches. The CDR3 spans 15 residues. The germline V gene has CDR1 SNHLY and CDR2 FYNNEI. The CDR3 bases are TGTGCCAGCAGTGAAAGAGCGGGAGGGGGGAACGAGCAGTACTTC. Its protein is CASSERAGGGNEQYF.

There are a few counts of this clonotype. The V gene is TRBV19, the J gene TRBJ2-7, with TRBD2 identical over 12 bases. The CDR3 covers 15 residues. The V gene's germline CDR1 is LNHDA and CDR2 SQIVND (reference sequence). V lost 8 bases to trimming and J lost 4 bases; unmatched junction nucleotides: 9. CDR3 bases: TGTGCCAGTGGCCCGGGACTAGCGGGTGTATACGAGCAGTACTTC. It encodes CASGPGLAGVYEQYF.

This clonotype showed up many times. The chain links TRBV7-3 to TRBJ2-1; no clear D. In germline, CDR1 is SGHTA, CDR2 FQGTGA. The CDR3 has 13 residues. V lost 6 bases, J lost 6 bases, and 12 bases lay in between. The CDR3 DNA reads as TGTGCCAGCAGTTCATTACATGGCAATGAGCAGTTCTTC. Its protein product is CASSSLHGNEQFF.